These 15 T cell receptor beta chains were sequenced from one sample in a study of vaccination and CD4 T cells after COVID-19. Scientists ran DNA taken from cultured CD4+ T cells through the Oncomine TCR Beta short-read assay for sequencing. TCRdb ran MiXCR on the PCR reads and lists one entry per CDR3 protein. The repertoire has 15,000 to 20,000 distinct CDR3 sequences, more than 45% of them found once; the top ten carry approximately 5%. This sample's treatment: roughly 11-day PBMC culture with coronavirus spike peptide pools or control peptides (ViraFEST assay). These receptors lack a known antigen. This specimen consisted of CD4+ T cells from blood, cultured in vitro, obtained before SARS-CoV-2 vaccination. The receptors shown here come from a human donor who had recovered from COVID-19.

The chain carries TRBV4-3 and TRBJ1-5; D gene unclear. The CDR3 contains 14 residues. CDR1 LGHNA and CDR2 YSLEER come from the germline V gene. V gave up 0 bases and J gave up 2 bases, with 5 bases separating them. The CDR3 DNA sequence: TGCGCCAGCAGCCAAGAGTTTCGCAATCAGCCCCAGCATTTT. Amino acids: CASSQEFRNQPQHF.

This clonotype was found once. V and J are TRBV2 and TRBJ1-4; D gene uncertain. Trimming took off 5 bases at V and 12 bases at J, with 13 bases between the two ends. This CDR3 region has 12 residues. Germline V gene data show CDR1 as SNHLY and CDR2 as FYNNEI. CDR3 DNA: TGTGCCAGCAGTCCCCGACGGAGGGAACTGTTTTTT. Translated: CASSPRRRELFF.

J is TRBJ2-6 and V is TRBV28; 9 bases fit TRBD1. The germline V gene has CDR1 MDHEN and CDR2 SYDVKM. This CDR3 comprises 16 residues. Trimming took 9 bases from V and 1 from J; bases not matched to a gene: 7. The DNA of the CDR3 is TGTGCCAGTTCCGGGACAGGGATATCTGGGGCCAACGTCCTGACTTTC. Its protein is CASSGTGISGANVLTF.

The V call is TRBV2, the J call TRBJ1-1; D gene uncertain. Germline CDR1 reads SNHLY; CDR2 reads FYNNEI. The CDR3 spans 14 residues. Trimming shortened V by 6 bases and J by 1 base, and 12 bases separated the two germline ends. The CDR3 DNA reads as TGTGCCAGCAGCGAGACGGGATCGAACACTGAAGCTTTCTTT. Translating it yields CASSETGSNTEAFF.

This clonotype appeared a few times. This chain uses TRBV11-3 with TRBJ1-1; D remains ambiguous. CDR1 SGHNT and CDR2 YENEEA come from the germline V gene. The CDR3 has 13 amino acids. V was clipped by 5 bases and J by 6 bases, with 13 bases between them. Here the CDR3 DNA reads TGTGCCAGCAGCCCGAGGAGGGAGGCTGAAGCTTTCTTT. Its protein is CASSPRREAEAFF.

The sample holds a few counts of this clonotype. The V call is TRBV6-2 or TRBV6-3, the J call TRBJ2-5, with D possibly being TRBD2 (5 bases). The CDR3 spans 11 residues. Between the trimmed V and J ends, which lost 2 bases and 9 bases, there was a span of 7 bases. Germline loops: CDR1 MNHEY, CDR2 SVGEGT. The CDR3 sequence is CASSYGRAQYF. The CDR3 DNA sequence: TGTGCCAGCAGTTACGGGCGGGCCCAGTACTTC.

This chain joins TRBV28 and TRBJ1-5; a weak D match, TRBD1 (5 bases). The germline CDR1 and CDR2 sequences are MDHEN and SYDVKM. The ends were cut back, 5 bases at V and 6 bases at J, with 23 bases in the middle. The CDR3 sequence is 17 residues long. As DNA, the CDR3 is TGTGCCAGCAGTAGGACGGGATCTACGGGAAGGGGTCAGCCCCAGCATTTT. This gives the protein CASSRTGSTGRGQPQHF.

Written as DNA, the CDR3 is TGTGCCAGCAGCTTAGAAGGGCGACACTTTCTCACCTTC. Amino acid sequence: CASSLEGRHFLTF. The rearrangement links TRBV7-9 to TRBJ1-2; D is unclear. Germline CDR1 and CDR2: SEHNR and FQNEAQ (reference sequence). CDR3 size: 13 residues. V was clipped by 1 base and J by 13 bases, with 16 bases between them.

The chain carries TRBV28 and TRBJ2-2, with D perhaps TRBD2 (7 bases). This CDR3 comprises 15 residues. Looked up from germline, CDR1 is MDHEN and CDR2 is SYDVKM. The V end was cut by 7 bases, the J end by 4 bases, with 16 bases between. The CDR3 bases are TGTGCCAGCACCCTCGGTGGGGGGGCCACCGGGGAGCTGTTTTTT. Amino acid sequence: CASTLGGGATGELFF.

The rearrangement uses TRBV2 and TRBJ1-5; 8 nucleotides line up with TRBD1. Germline values: CDR1 SNHLY, CDR2 FYNNEI. V gave up 5 bases and J gave up 0 bases; unmatched junction bases: 9. The CDR3 is 17 amino acids. The CDR3 DNA sequence: TGTGCCAGCAGTTCGACAAGGACAGGGTCTAGCAATCAGCCCCAGCATTTT. Its translation is CASSSTRTGSSNQPQHF. The full variable domain, completed using reference TRBV2 and TRBJ1-5, is EPEVTQTPSHQVTQMGQEVILRCVPISNHLYFYWYRQILGQKVEFLVSFYNNEISEKSEIFDDQFSVERPDGSNFTLKIRSTKLEDSAMYFCASSSTRTGSSNQPQHFGDGTRLSIL.

The V and J genes are TRBV20-1 and TRBJ2-3; 11 positions match TRBD2. The germline V gene encodes CDR1 DFQATT and CDR2 SNEGSKA (reference sequence). The CDR3 runs to 14 residues. The V gene end was trimmed by 4 bases and the J gene end by 5 bases; junction bases not matched to a gene: 5. CDR3 region: CSATTSGGKDTQYF. The CDR3 DNA is TGCAGTGCTACCACTAGCGGGGGTAAAGATACGCAGTATTTT.

This clonotype has a single count. The rearrangement uses TRBV27 and TRBJ2-7; D gene unclear. The V end lost 5 bases, the J end lost 1 base, and 9 bases lay between the germline ends. Looked up from germline, CDR1 is MNHEY and CDR2 is SMNVEV (reference sequence). CDR3 size: 13 residues. CDR3 in DNA: TGTGCCAGCAGTCGGACGGTATCCTACGAGCAGTACTTC. Translated, it gives CASSRTVSYEQYF.

This clonotype was counted only a few times. This sequence joins TRBV7-9 and TRBJ2-3; 10 nucleotides agree with TRBD2. Trimming removed 5 bases from V and 3 bases from J; junction bases left unmatched: 11. The V gene's germline CDR1 is SEHNR and CDR2 FQNEAQ (reference sequence). This CDR3 region has 17 residues. In DNA form, the CDR3 reads TGTGCCAGCAGCATCCTCTCGGGACTAGCGAAAACAGATACGCAGTATTTT. Encoded protein: CASSILSGLAKTDTQYF.

This clonotype occurred a few times. The rearrangement joins TRBV15 to TRBJ2-1; D is tentatively TRBD1 or TRBD2 (5 bases each). The CDR3 is made up of 16 amino acids. CDR1 is LNHNV, CDR2 YYDKDF, per germline (reference sequence). Deletions cut 3 bases from V and 1 base from J, with 13 bases between. The CDR3 coding sequence is TGTGCCACCAGCAGTTGGGACCGAACATCCTACAATGAGCAGTTCTTC. As protein: CATSSWDRTSYNEQFF.

The sample holds one count of this clonotype. One end of the junction is discordant with germline, which a read error may explain. The V call is TRBV6-1, the J call TRBJ1-5, with D possibly being TRBD1 (6 bases). Germline V gene sequence: CDR1 MNHNS, CDR2 SASEGT. The CDR3 spans 16 residues. The CDR3 is CASSATGADGNRPQHF. The CDR3 DNA reads TGTGCCAGCAGTGCTACGGGGGCGGATGGCAATCGGCCCCAGCATTTT.